This TCR beta chain was captured in a study of T cells in women clearing cervical HPV infection. Across the study: Control women cleared a single incident HPV16 infection within 12 months.

Assay used: immunoSEQ multiplex PCR; TCRdb lists only in-frame clones, some missing. This sample's clone table lists fewer than 35,000 clones. A word on this clone: What it binds is unknown. The read falls 3 residues short of the CDR3 end, and the missing part is taken from the germline J gene.

The CDR3 totals 12 residues. Trimming took 5 bases from V and 7 from J; bases not matched to a gene: 1. Findings of the study overall: It is unknown whether associations predate infection; no effector/memory or HPV-specific sorting.

Cervical HPV DNA detected by MY09/MY11 PCR, typed by dot-blot. This TCR came from a woman aged 18-70 years with a cervical HPV16 infection that either progressed to CIN3+ or cleared (not recorded which). The sequenced material came from blood buffy coat. The rearrangement links TRBV12-3 or TRBV12-4 to TRBJ1-2; 10 nucleotides match TRBD1. The CDR3 sequence is CASSRQGAGYTF. The part of the CDR3 DNA that was read is TGTGCCAGCAGTCGACAGGGGGCTGGC.